This note documents a single T cell receptor beta chain sequence. The protocol was immunoSEQ multiplex PCR, while the TCRdb copy is restricted to in-frame clones and leaves out a portion. The data contain fewer than 350,000 clones, approximately 81% of them singletons. Per germline, CDR1 MDHEN and CDR2 SYDVKM. This CDR3 spans 13 amino acids. V was clipped by 4 bases and J by 4 bases, with 10 bases between them. The sample belongs to a study of blood T cell repertoires in COVID-19. Whole-study context: Sample material is recorded as cDNA or gDNA derived from T cells, B-cell-depleted T cells, or PBMCs.

The V gene is TRBV28, the J gene TRBJ1-2; D might be TRBD1 (6 bases). The source of this sequence is a young woman who had been exposed to COVID-19. The specimen was PBMCs or T cells enriched from blood (not recorded which). In DNA, the CDR3 is TGTGCCAGCAGTTACAGGGTAATCTATGGCTACACCTTC. Amino acid sequence: CASSYRVIYGYTF.